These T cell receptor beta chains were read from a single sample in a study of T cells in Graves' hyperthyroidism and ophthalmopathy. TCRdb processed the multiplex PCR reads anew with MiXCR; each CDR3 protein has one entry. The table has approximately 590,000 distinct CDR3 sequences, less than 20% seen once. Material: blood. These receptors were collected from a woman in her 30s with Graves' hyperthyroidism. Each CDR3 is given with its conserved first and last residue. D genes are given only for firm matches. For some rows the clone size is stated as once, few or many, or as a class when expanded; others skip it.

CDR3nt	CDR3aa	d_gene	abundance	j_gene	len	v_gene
TGTGCCAGCAGTGAAAGGACAGGGGGCAAAGAGCCCCAGCATTTT	CASSERTGGKEPQHF	TRBD1	few	TRBJ1-5	15	TRBV6-1
TGTGCCAGCAGGGACCGGGACATTTTCTATGGCTACACCTTC	CASRDRDIFYGYTF	.	.	TRBJ1-2	14	TRBV2
TGTGCCAGCAGCATCCGACAGGGGGAACAGCCCCAGCATTTT	CASSIRQGEQPQHF	TRBD1	few	TRBJ1-5	14	TRBV7-2
TGCGCCAGCAGCTTGGCCATGTGGGCAGATACGCAGTATTTT	CASSLAMWADTQYF	.	few	TRBJ2-3	14	TRBV5-1
TGTGCCTCCACGGCCGGGGATGGTGGCTACACCTTC	CASTAGDGGYTF	.	few	TRBJ1-2	12	TRBV10-3
TGTGCCAGCATCCACGCCGGGACAGGGGTCGAAAAACTGTTTTTT	CASIHAGTGVEKLFF	TRBD1	many	TRBJ1-4	15	TRBV28
TGTGCCAGCAGCGCCCGGGAAAACTATGGCTACACCTTC	CASSARENYGYTF	.	.	TRBJ1-2	13	TRBV9
TGTGCCAGCAGTTACGGGACAGGGGGCATAGATACGCAGTATTTT	CASSYGTGGIDTQYF	TRBD1	many	TRBJ2-3	15	TRBV28
TGTGCCAGTAGTATCGACAGGGGAGATCCCACTGAAGCTTTCTTT	CASSIDRGDPTEAFF	TRBD1	many	TRBJ1-1	15	TRBV19
TGTGCCAGTAGTGCCCGATCCGGACAGCGGAACACTGAAGCTTTCTTT	CASSARSGQRNTEAFF	.	.	TRBJ1-1	16	TRBV19
TGTGCCAGCTCAGCTGGGACTAGCGGTTACAATGAGCAGTTCTTC	CASSAGTSGYNEQFF	TRBD2	many	TRBJ2-1	15	TRBV18
TGCAGTGCTAGAGATCTTTTGCTAGCGGAAGAGACCCAGTACTTC	CSARDLLLAEETQYF	TRBD2	many	TRBJ2-5	15	TRBV20-1
TGTGCCAGCAGTTACTCAGCCAGCTCTGAAAACACCATATATTTT	CASSYSASSENTIYF	.	.	TRBJ1-3	15	TRBV6-5
TGTGCCAGTAGTGCATCTAGCGGGCCTTTAAGCTCCTACAATGAGCAGTTCTTC	CASSASSGPLSSYNEQFF	TRBD2	.	TRBJ2-1	18	TRBV19
TGTGCCAGCAGTGGGGAACAGGACATCTATGGCTACACCTTC	CASSGEQDIYGYTF	.	many	TRBJ1-2	14	TRBV2
TGTGCCAGCAGTTACAGGGGGAACTCTGGAAACACCATATATTTT	CASSYRGNSGNTIYF	.	.	TRBJ1-3	15	TRBV6-6
TGTGCCAGCAGCGTAGGGTTTAGCAGCTACGAGCAGTACTTC	CASSVGFSSYEQYF	.	.	TRBJ2-7	14	TRBV9
TGCGCCAGCAGCCAAGGAGGACACTACGAGCAGTACTTC	CASSQGGHYEQYF	.	many	TRBJ2-7	13	TRBV4-1
TGTGCCAGCAGTGAGCAGGGTTCAGAGACCCAGTACTTC	CASSEQGSETQYF	.	many	TRBJ2-5	13	TRBV2
TGTGCCACCAAAACCGGGACAGGGGTCGTAGATACGCAGTATTTT	CATKTGTGVVDTQYF	TRBD1	many	TRBJ2-3	15	TRBV24-1
TGTGCCAGTAGTATGCCCCAAAGTTGGACCAGATACAATGAGCAGTTCTTC	CASSMPQSWTRYNEQFF	.	few	TRBJ2-1	17	TRBV19
TGTGCCAGTAAACGGACTAGCACCCGCACAGATACGCAGTATTTT	CASKRTSTRTDTQYF	TRBD2	.	TRBJ2-3	15	TRBV19
TGTGCCAGCAGGAAACAGGGCGGTAACTATGGCTACACCTTC	CASRKQGGNYGYTF	.	.	TRBJ1-2	14	TRBV27
TGCAGTGCTAGTACCCCGCGGATCCCTTACGAGCAGTACTTC	CSASTPRIPYEQYF	.	.	TRBJ2-7	14	TRBV20-1
TGCAGCGTTGAATACGGGCTGCACGAGCAGTTCTTC	CSVEYGLHEQFF	.	.	TRBJ2-1	12	TRBV29-1
TGTGCTAGTGGAACCGGGACTAGCACAGATACGCAGTATTTT	CASGTGTSTDTQYF	.	.	TRBJ2-3	14	TRBV12-5
TGTGCCACCGCGCTCACAGATACGCAGTATTTT	CATALTDTQYF	.	few	TRBJ2-3	11	TRBV28
TGTGCCAGCAGCCAAGCTAGCGGGATGCATAGCGAGCAGTACTTC	CASSQASGMHSEQYF	TRBD2	few	TRBJ2-7	15	TRBV3-1
TGTGCCAGCAGGAAGCGGGAGATCACAGATACGCAGTATTTT	CASRKREITDTQYF	TRBD2	many	TRBJ2-3	14	TRBV27
TGCAGCGTTGAAAAGGACCCCGAGGAGCAGTACTTC	CSVEKDPEEQYF	.	.	TRBJ2-7	12	TRBV29-1
TGTGCCAGCAGTTACTCCCTACTAGGCACTGAAGCTTTCTTT	CASSYSLLGTEAFF	.	.	TRBJ1-1	14	TRBV6-2/TRBV6-3
TGTGCCAGCAGCTCGGCGGCCGGGACTAGCGGGAGAGGGGCCAAAAACATTCAGTACTTC	CASSSAAGTSGRGAKNIQYF	TRBD2	many	TRBJ2-4	20	TRBV11-2
TGCAGTGCTAGAGGAAGCAGCACTGAAGCTTTCTTT	CSARGSSTEAFF	.	.	TRBJ1-1	12	TRBV20-1
TGTGCCAGTACCAAACGGGGGGGACTAGCGTTTGAGCAGTTCTTC	CASTKRGGLAFEQFF	TRBD2	.	TRBJ2-1	15	TRBV19
TGTGCCAGCAGTCCACCCGGGACAGTTTCGGTCGTTATCTTT	CASSPPGTVSVVIF	TRBD1	many	TRBJ1-1	14	TRBV28
TGTGCCAGCAGCTTAGCCGGAATGAGACAGTTCGCCTTC	CASSLAGMRQFAF	.	many	TRBJ1-2	13	TRBV11-2
TGCGCCAGCAGCTGGGGCGGCTTTGGAGACAATGAGCAGTTCTTC	CASSWGGFGDNEQFF	.	many	TRBJ2-1	15	TRBV5-1
TGTGCCAGCAAGGCGGGAGGACGCAATGAGCAGTTCTTC	CASKAGGRNEQFF	TRBD2	many	TRBJ2-1	13	TRBV2
TGTGCCAGCAGTTACTCCGGGGGGCGTACGGATGGTTCCTACGAGCAGTACTTC	CASSYSGGRTDGSYEQYF	.	many	TRBJ2-7	18	TRBV6-5
TGTGCCAGCAGTCCCTTCGTGGGGCTCCAAGAGACCCAGTACTTC	CASSPFVGLQETQYF	.	.	TRBJ2-5	15	TRBV6-1
TGTGCCAGCAGTGGGACAGGGGCAACTAATGAAAAACTGTTTTTT	CASSGTGATNEKLFF	TRBD1	.	TRBJ1-4	15	TRBV28
TGCAGTGCTAGTGGTCCAGATACGCAGTATTTT	CSASGPDTQYF	.	many	TRBJ2-3	11	TRBV20-1
TGTGCCAGCAGTGAAGAATTAAGACAGGGGAGTTATCAGCCCCAGCATTTT	CASSEELRQGSYQPQHF	TRBD1	.	TRBJ1-5	17	TRBV6-1
TGTGCCAGCAGCGGGGAGGGGAATCGTTCACCCCTCCACTTT	CASSGEGNRSPLHF	.	.	TRBJ1-6	14	TRBV9
TGTGCCAGTAGTATAGTTGGTCAGAGCAATCAGCCCCAGCATTTT	CASSIVGQSNQPQHF	.	few	TRBJ1-5	15	TRBV19
TGTGCCAGCAGCCCCCGTGGGGTCGGCTCACCCCTCCACTTT	CASSPRGVGSPLHF	.	.	TRBJ1-6	14	TRBV3-1